The 8 T cell receptor beta chains presented below share a single source sample, sequenced in a study of blood T cell repertoires in COVID-19. Profiling relied on immunoSEQ multiplex PCR, and the TCRdb table lists in-frame clones only, not all of them. Altogether roughly 34,000 clones are present, roughly 75% being singletons, with the ten largest covering roughly 14%. The sample was peripheral blood. Receptors were obtained from a man older than 75 with active or convalescent COVID-19.

This chain uses TRBV7-9 with TRBJ1-3; D ambiguous. Germline loops: CDR1 SEHNR, CDR2 FQNEAQ (reference sequence). The CDR3 runs 12 residues. Between the trimmed V and J ends, which lost 7 bases and 3 bases, there was a span of 7 bases. This CDR3 is CASMRFGNTIYF. CDR3 DNA: TGTGCCAGCATGAGGTTTGGAAACACCATATATTTT.

The chain recombines TRBV12-3 or TRBV12-4 with TRBJ1-5; D is perhaps TRBD1 (6 bases). V lost 3 bases and J 11 bases, leaving 14 bases between the germline ends. The CDR3 has 13 residues. The CDR3, as DNA: TGTGCCAGCAGTTTTAACAGGGCACAAGCCCAGCATTTT. Translation gives CASSFNRAQAQHF.

J is TRBJ2-2 and V is TRBV29-1; 8 positions agree with TRBD1. V shed 4 bases, J shed 3 bases, and the junction held 4 bases outside the gene matches. This CDR3 contains 14 residues. The germline CDR1 and CDR2 sequences are SQVTM and ANQGSEA. CDR3 protein: CSVGGQVDTGELFF. As DNA, the CDR3 is TGCAGCGTTGGGGGACAGGTGGACACCGGGGAGCTGTTTTTT.

This chain links TRBV19 with TRBJ2-1; 7 bases align to TRBD2. This CDR3 contains 14 residues. CDR1 and CDR2 from the germline V gene are LNHDA and SQIVND (reference sequence). V gave up 6 bases and J gave up 2 bases; unmatched junction bases: 4. CDR3 DNA sequence: TGTGCCAGTAGAAGCGGGGCTGCCTACAATGAGCAGTTCTTC. This gives the protein CASRSGAAYNEQFF. Combining the CDR3 with reference TRBV19 and TRBJ2-1 gives the whole variable domain DGGITQSPKYLFRKEGQNVTLSCEQNLNHDAMYWYRQDPGQGLRLIYYSQIVNDFQKGDIAEGYSVSREKKESFPLTVTSAQKNPTAFYLCASRSGAAYNEQFFGPGTRLTVL.

This clone was recorded a few times. This chain uses TRBV24-1 with TRBJ2-1, with D tentatively TRBD2 (6 bases). The CDR3 totals 15 residues. The germline CDR1 and CDR2 sequences are KGHDR and SFDVKD. V lost 0 bases to trimming and J lost 5 bases, with 10 bases between them. The CDR3 reads CATSDLSSVHNEQFF. DNA for the CDR3: TGTGCCACCAGTGATTTGTCTAGCGTGCACAATGAGCAGTTCTTC.

This clone was seen once. This rearrangement joins TRBV5-1 to TRBJ1-3; D is perhaps TRBD1 (6 bases). Germline V gives CDR1 SGHRS, CDR2 YFSETQ. This CDR3 comprises 14 residues. Deletions cut 6 bases from V and 4 bases from J, with 14 bases between. The CDR3 DNA reads as TGCGCCAGCACCGCACAGGGCGGCGGAAACACCATATATTTT. This encodes CASTAQGGGNTIYF.

The CDR3 bases are TGTGCCAGCAGCTTAGTCGGTGGTTCGGCAGGGGGTTCCGTGGAGCTGTTTTTT. It specifies CASSLVGGSAGGSVELFF. The chain uses TRBV7-8 and TRBJ2-2; 7 nucleotides agree with TRBD1. Germline V gene data show CDR1 as SGHVS and CDR2 as FQNEAQ. The CDR3 has 18 amino acids. V was pared by 1 base and J by 10 bases, with 18 bases of the junction left unmatched.

This sequence joins TRBV5-5 and TRBJ1-1; the D is unclear. Germline V lookup: CDR1 SGHKS, CDR2 YYEKEE (reference sequence). V gave up 0 bases and J gave up 0 bases, with 9 bases separating them. The CDR3 runs 15 residues. The CDR3 DNA is TGTGCCAGCAGCTTGGTAGTTTTCGTGAACACTGAAGCTTTCTTT. It yields the protein CASSLVVFVNTEAFF.